Listed here are 25 T cell receptor beta chains from one sample, sequenced in a study of patients and donors after allogeneic stem cell transplantation. A single record per CDR3 protein comes from TCRdb applying MiXCR to the RT-PCR reads. Seen here are about 960,000 distinct CDR3 sequences, about 20% observed once, and the top ten hold around 6%. Material: blood, either unsorted or a sorted T cell fraction (not recorded which). These receptor sequences come from a human donor who was either an allogeneic HSCT recipient or a stem cell or donor lymphocyte infusion donor (not recorded which). It is not recorded whose cells these are; they may come from a transplant donor.

The rearrangement links TRBV24-1 to TRBJ1-5; 7 bases fit TRBD1. CDR1 and CDR2 from the germline V gene are KGHDR and SFDVKD. With V trimmed by 2 bases and J by 6 bases, 9 bases remained unmatched. This CDR3 is 16 amino acids long. CDR3 sequence reads: CATSDSRQGGRQPQHF. CDR3 bases: TGTGCCACCAGTGATTCACGACAGGGAGGGCGTCAGCCCCAGCATTTT.

This clonotype has more than one count but fewer than ten. The gene calls are TRBV4-1 and TRBJ1-5; D may be TRBD1 (6 bases). Germline V gene sequence: CDR1 MGHRA, CDR2 YSYEKL. The CDR3 length is 15 residues. V lost 2 bases and J 8 bases, leaving 16 bases between the germline ends. CDR3 in amino acids: CASSQLRDKDKPQHF. The DNA for the CDR3 is TGCGCCAGCAGCCAACTTCGGGACAAGGATAAGCCCCAGCATTTT.

The gene calls are TRBV5-1 and TRBJ2-3, with 7 bases that match TRBD1. Germline lookup yields CDR1 SGHRS and CDR2 YFSETQ. V gave up 4 bases and J gave up 2 bases; unmatched junction bases: 7. The CDR3 totals 15 residues. This chain's CDR3 is CASSLGQALTDTQYF. In DNA, the CDR3 is TGCGCCAGCAGCCTAGGACAGGCTCTCACAGATACGCAGTATTTT.

This clonotype was recorded a few times. This chain connects TRBV27 to TRBJ2-1, with D hard to call. The CDR3 is 16 residues long. Trimming took 5 bases from V and 4 from J, leaving 18 bases between them. Germline V gene sequence: CDR1 MNHEY, CDR2 SMNVEV (reference sequence). For the CDR3, the DNA is TGTGCCAGCAGTACAGCCCTCACAGAATATTACAATGAGCAGTTCTTC. Protein: CASSTALTEYYNEQFF.

This rearrangement joins TRBV15 to TRBJ2-3; D gene ambiguous. V shed 0 bases and J shed 4 bases, with 8 bases lying between them. CDR1 and CDR2 from the germline V gene are LNHNV and YYDKDF (reference sequence). CDR3 length: 14 residues. The CDR3 reads CATSRDLHPDTQYF. The DNA for the CDR3 is TGTGCCACCAGCAGAGATCTGCACCCAGATACGCAGTATTTT.

This clonotype was seen more than once but under ten times. The genes are TRBV12-3 or TRBV12-4 and TRBJ1-2; tentative D call: TRBD1 (6 bases). V shed 3 bases and J shed 5 bases, with 16 bases lying between them. The CDR3 is made up of 15 amino acids. The CDR3 bases are TGTGCCAGCAGTTTTAACAGGGATCAACCGTATGGCTACACCTTC. Translated: CASSFNRDQPYGYTF.

The rearrangement uses TRBV7-2 and TRBJ2-3, with TRBD2 identical over 7 bases. Germline assignment: CDR1 SGHTA and CDR2 FQGNSA. Trimming cost V 5 bases and J 9 bases; bases outside gene matches: 5. The CDR3 totals 12 residues. For the CDR3, the DNA is TGTGCCAGCAGCGCACTAGCGTTCACGCAGTATTTT. Translation gives CASSALAFTQYF.

The gene calls are TRBV9 and TRBJ1-3; maybe TRBD1 (6 bases). Per the germline V gene, CDR1 is SGDLS and CDR2 is YYNGEE. The CDR3 sequence is 13 residues long. V gave up 2 bases and J gave up 6 bases, with 9 bases separating them. The CDR3 region is CASSVGTQNTIYF. The CDR3 bases are TGTGCCAGCAGCGTTGGGACACAAAACACCATATATTTT.

The chain couples TRBV9 to TRBJ2-3; TRBD2 matches at 8 bases. The germline V gene has CDR1 SGDLS and CDR2 YYNGEE. V shed 4 bases and J 6 bases; nucleotides not matched to a gene: 10. The CDR3 has 15 amino acids. In DNA form, the CDR3 reads TGTGCCAGCAGCACGCGGGGGGCCCACGGGGATACGCAGTATTTT. Its translation is CASSTRGAHGDTQYF.

This clonotype was seen a handful of times. J is TRBJ1-1 and V is TRBV12-3 or TRBV12-4, with D unresolved. V lost 3 bases and J lost 4, with 15 bases in between. The CDR3 consists of 15 residues. The CDR3, as DNA: TGTGCCAGCAGTTTGGGCAAGGGATGGGGCACTGAAGCTTTCTTT. Protein sequence: CASSLGKGWGTEAFF.

This clonotype has a count of ten or more. Here the CDR3 reads CASSVGLSGRAYNEQFF. The CDR3 DNA reads as TGCGCCAGCAGCGTAGGGTTGAGCGGGAGGGCCTACAATGAGCAGTTCTTC. This rearrangement joins TRBV5-1 to TRBJ2-1, with 10 bases that match TRBD2. The junction had 9 bases not matched to a gene; V was cut back by 4 bases and J by 2 bases. Germline assignment: CDR1 SGHRS and CDR2 YFSETQ. This CDR3 comprises 17 residues.

The chain employs TRBV5-1 and TRBJ2-3; TRBD1 matches at 7 bases. Germline CDR1 SGHRS, CDR2 YFSETQ. The CDR3 sequence is 15 residues long. The V segment lost 4 bases and the J segment 4 bases; nucleotides outside the gene matches: 9. CDR3 in amino acids: CASSLRQGTADTQYF. Written as DNA, the CDR3 is TGCGCCAGCAGCCTACGACAGGGAACGGCAGATACGCAGTATTTT.

The chain has TRBV4-2 and TRBJ2-1; TRBD2 agrees at 9 bases. Germline values: CDR1 LGHNA, CDR2 YNFKEQ. V lost 5 bases, J lost 7 bases, and 9 bases stayed unmatched. The CDR3 contains 15 residues. The CDR3: CASSIPGTSRNEQFF. As DNA, the CDR3 is TGTGCCAGCAGCATCCCCGGGACTAGCCGGAATGAGCAGTTCTTC.

The rearrangement joins TRBV20-1 to TRBJ2-1; tentative D call: TRBD1 (6 bases). Germline-derived CDR1 and CDR2 are DFQATT and SNEGSKA (reference sequence). CDR3 size: 15 residues. Trimming pared 0 bases from V and 6 bases from J, leaving 15 bases between. CDR3 sequence: CSAREGANDFNEQFF. CDR3 nucleotide sequence: TGCAGTGCTAGAGAGGGGGCGAACGATTTCAATGAGCAGTTCTTC.

CDR3 region: CASSLVGIDGELFF. The CDR3, as DNA: TGTGCCAGCAGCTTGGTAGGGATAGACGGGGAGCTGTTTTTT. V and J are TRBV5-6 and TRBJ2-2; D unclear. Germline V lookup: CDR1 SGHDT, CDR2 YYEEEE. V was pared by 0 bases and J by 7 bases, with 10 bases between. The length of the CDR3 is 14 residues.

This clonotype showed up many times. The chain has TRBV5-1 and TRBJ1-2, with D perhaps matching TRBD1 (6 bases). The CDR3 covers 14 residues. Germline V gene data show CDR1 as SGHRS and CDR2 as YFSETQ. V was trimmed by 3 bases and J by 2 bases, leaving 11 bases between them. This chain's CDR3 is CASSSQTGNYGYTF. CDR3 DNA sequence: TGCGCCAGCAGCTCCCAGACAGGAAACTATGGCTACACCTTC.

This chain joins TRBV20-1 and TRBJ2-5, with 8 bases fitting TRBD1. The V gene end was trimmed by 1 base and the J gene end by 0 bases; junction bases not matched to a gene: 10. The germline CDR1 and CDR2 sequences are DFQATT and SNEGSKA (reference sequence). The CDR3 runs to 17 residues. The CDR3, as DNA: TGCAGTGCTAGAGGCCTCGGACAGGGCCAGTACCAAGAGACCCAGTACTTC. It encodes CSARGLGQGQYQETQYF.

The chain is built from TRBV12-3 or TRBV12-4 and TRBJ2-4, with 12 bases fitting TRBD2. The CDR3 runs to 18 residues. J was trimmed by 1 base and V by 1 base; bases with no gene match: 5. The CDR3 DNA reads TGTGCCAGCAGTTTAGTCTCTAGCGGGAGGGCCGCCAAAAACATTCAGTACTTC. Translation: CASSLVSSGRAAKNIQYF.

The chain joins TRBV5-8 to TRBJ2-7; maybe TRBD1 (6 bases). Germline-derived CDR1 and CDR2 are SGHTS and YDEGEE. Trimming pared 3 bases from V and 0 bases from J, leaving 13 bases between. The CDR3 sequence is 15 residues long. CDR3 residues: CASSSRGGSSYEQYF. CDR3 DNA: TGTGCCAGCAGCTCCAGGGGTGGGAGCTCCTACGAGCAGTACTTC. Full variable domain (missing parts from reference TRBV5-8 and TRBJ2-7): EAGVTQSPTHLIKTRGQQATLRCSPISGHTSVYWYQQALGLGLQFLLWYDEGEERNRGNFPPRFSGRQFPNYSSELNVNALELEDSALYLCASSSRGGSSYEQYFGPGTRLTVT.

The V call is TRBV2, the J call TRBJ2-7, with 8 positions matching TRBD2. The germline gives CDR1 SNHLY, CDR2 FYNNEI. This CDR3 is 14 amino acids long. V dropped 7 bases and J dropped 2; count of bases not matched to a gene: 7. CDR3 sequence: CASNSGTRTYEQYF. CDR3 nucleotides: TGTGCCAGCAATTCCGGGACTAGGACCTACGAGCAGTACTTC.

The CDR3 region has the DNA TGTGCCAGCAGTCGCGTACGGGGCCCAAGGACCGGGGAGCTGTTTTTT. It yields the protein CASSRVRGPRTGELFF. The V and J genes are TRBV11-2 and TRBJ2-2; D tentatively reads TRBD1 or TRBD2 (5 bases each). CDR1 and CDR2 (germline): SGHAT, FQNNGV. This CDR3 comprises 16 residues. The V and J ends lost 6 bases and 5 bases respectively, with 19 bases between them.

The rearrangement uses TRBV7-9 and TRBJ1-1, with a weak D call TRBD1 (6 bases). Germline CDR1 is SEHNR and CDR2 is FQNEAQ (reference sequence). This CDR3 spans 13 amino acids. The V and J ends lost 10 bases and 3 bases respectively, with 15 bases between them. In DNA, the CDR3 is TGTGCCACCACGCGGGGGCTAGACACTGAAGCTTTCTTT. As protein: CATTRGLDTEAFF.

This chain joins TRBV7-6 and TRBJ1-4; 10 bases map to TRBD1. The CDR3 spans 13 residues. V shed 5 bases and J 13 bases; nucleotides not matched to a gene: 7. Germline CDR1 is SGHVS and CDR2 is FNYEAQ. CDR3 bases: TGTGCCAGCAGCACAGGACAGGGGGTAGGACTGTTTTTT. It is translated as CASSTGQGVGLFF.

The chain employs TRBV11-2 and TRBJ2-3; either TRBD1 or TRBD2 may supply D (6 bases each). The CDR3 extends over 15 amino acids. Per the germline V gene, CDR1 is SGHAT and CDR2 is FQNNGV. V dropped 3 bases and J dropped 7 bases, with 17 bases sitting between them. The CDR3, as DNA: TGTGCCAGCAGCTTTAGACTAGTTAGGGACAATACGCAGTATTTT. It is translated as CASSFRLVRDNTQYF. Combining the CDR3 with reference TRBV11-2 and TRBJ2-3 gives the whole variable domain EAGVAQSPRYKIIEKRQSVAFWCNPISGHATLYWYQQILGQGPKLLIQFQNNGVVDDSQLPKDRFSAERLKGVDSTLKIQPAKLEDSAVYLCASSFRLVRDNTQYFGPGTRLTVL.

This clonotype was picked up a small number of times. This chain joins TRBV5-1 and TRBJ2-7; D is perhaps TRBD1 or TRBD2 (5 bases each). CDR1 is SGHRS, CDR2 YFSETQ, per germline. V shed 4 bases and J shed 2 bases, with 16 bases lying between them. The CDR3 has 15 residues. The CDR3 sequence is CASSVVTGLTYEQYF. The CDR3 nucleotides read TGCGCCAGCAGCGTAGTCACGGGGCTTACCTACGAGCAGTACTTC.